Following are 15 T cell receptor beta chains from one sample sequenced in a study of T cells in Graves' hyperthyroidism and ophthalmopathy. Amplified TCR beta CDR3 regions derived from RNA transcripts. Researchers ran a first-round RT-PCR on the TCR CDR3 using the HTBI primer set. TCRdb re-called the multiplex PCR reads with MiXCR, one entry per CDR3 protein. The profile shows about 530,000 distinct CDR3 sequences, 15% to 20% of them singletons. The sequencing input was blood. The receptors derive from a woman aged 18-35 years with Graves' ophthalmopathy.

This clonotype was seen ten or more times. The rearrangement uses TRBV6-1 and TRBJ2-3; 9 nucleotides align to TRBD2. V lost 2 bases to trimming and J lost 5 bases; unmatched junction nucleotides: 11. Germline V lookup: CDR1 MNHNS, CDR2 SASEGT. The CDR3 is 17 amino acids. The CDR3 DNA sequence: TGTGCCAGCAGTGAACCCGGACTAGCGAGTGGGAAAGATACGCAGTATTTT. Protein: CASSEPGLASGKDTQYF.

This clonotype came up many times. The V gene is TRBV27, the J gene TRBJ2-5; D not resolved. The CDR3 loop spans 13 amino acids. Germline V gene lookup returns CDR1 MNHEY and CDR2 SMNVEV (reference sequence). Trimming left V 3 bases short and J 0 bases short, with 5 bases between. The CDR3 sequence: CASSFLDQETQYF. CDR3 DNA sequence: TGTGCCAGCAGTTTTCTTGACCAAGAGACCCAGTACTTC.

This clonotype was observed a handful of times. The chain uses TRBV18 and TRBJ1-3; D is undetermined. The CDR3 has 15 amino acids. Germline CDR1 is KGHSH and CDR2 is LQKENI. V dropped 0 bases and J dropped 11 bases, with 17 bases sitting between them. The CDR3 DNA follows: TGTGCCAGCTCACCACCCTGGTCCGGATCCAGCGCCATATATTTT. Protein: CASSPPWSGSSAIYF.

Ten or more counts support this clonotype. The chain couples TRBV24-1 to TRBJ1-1, with TRBD1 as a possible D gene (6 bases). The CDR3 consists of 14 residues. In germline, CDR1 is KGHDR, CDR2 SFDVKD. V was shortened by 7 bases and J by 5 bases, with 16 bases between the two germline ends. The CDR3 spells CATRAAGRGTEAFF. CDR3 in DNA: TGTGCCACCAGGGCGGCAGGGAGGGGGACTGAAGCTTTCTTT.

On this clonotype itself: A much larger clonotype is one base distant, so this may be a read error. The J gene is TRBJ1-5, the V gene TRBV27; D unclear. This CDR3 region has 16 residues. Trimming left V 5 bases short and J 2 bases short, with 16 bases between. The germline gives CDR1 MNHEY, CDR2 SMNVEV (reference sequence). The CDR3 spells CASSPSGLGGNQPQHF. The CDR3 DNA follows: TGTGCCAGCAGTCCCTCTGGTCTGGGAGGCAATCAGCCCCAGCATTTT.

This clonotype came up many times. CDR3 residues: CASSFLRDTIYGYTF. In DNA form, the CDR3 reads TGTGCCAGCAGTTTTCTCCGGGACACTATCTATGGCTACACCTTC. The J gene is TRBJ1-2, the V gene TRBV28; a weak D match, TRBD1 (6 bases). Germline V gene data show CDR1 as MDHEN and CDR2 as SYDVKM. The CDR3 covers 15 residues. Trimming stripped 3 bases from V and 4 bases from J, with 15 bases between.

This clonotype was recorded at least ten times. The chain recombines TRBV28 with TRBJ2-3; 8 nucleotides line up with TRBD2. Germline values: CDR1 MDHEN, CDR2 SYDVKM. This CDR3 region has 14 residues. J lost 4 bases, V lost 7 bases, and 7 bases had no gene match. DNA for the CDR3: TGTGCCAGCATAGGTGCGGGGGGCCCAGATACGCAGTATTTT. It codes for CASIGAGGPDTQYF. The full variable domain, rest sourced from reference TRBV28 and TRBJ2-3, is DVKVTQSSRYLVKRTGEKVFLECVQDMDHENMFWYRQDPGLGLRLIYFSYDVKMKEKGDIPEGYSVSREKKERFSLILESASTNQTSMYLCASIGAGGPDTQYFGPGTRLTVL.

This clonotype was counted many times. J is TRBJ2-5 and V is TRBV10-3; D ambiguous. Looked up from germline, CDR1 is ENHRY and CDR2 is SYGVKD. The V end lost 2 bases, the J end lost 6 bases, and 10 bases lay between the germline ends. The CDR3 contains 13 residues. Here the CDR3 DNA reads TGTGCCATCAGTGAGGATGGATCGCAGACCCAGTACTTC. Translated: CAISEDGSQTQYF.

This clonotype was recorded at least ten times. The chain links TRBV6-1 to TRBJ2-7, with 7 bases matching TRBD1. Trimming took 8 bases from V and 0 from J; bases not matched to a gene: 7. This CDR3 contains 14 residues. Per the germline V gene, CDR1 is MNHNS and CDR2 is SASEGT. CDR3 sequence reads: CASRNRGSSYEQYF. DNA of the CDR3: TGTGCCAGCCGAAACAGGGGAAGCTCCTACGAGCAGTACTTC.

This clonotype occurred many times. The chain employs TRBV5-1 and TRBJ2-7; unclear D gene. Germline assignment: CDR1 SGHRS and CDR2 YFSETQ. The CDR3 sequence is 13 residues long. Trimming took off 3 bases at V and 4 bases at J, with 11 bases between the two ends. The chain's CDR3 is CASSWIPEYEQYF. CDR3 nucleotide sequence: TGCGCCAGCAGCTGGATCCCCGAGTACGAGCAGTACTTC.

The V and J genes are TRBV5-1 and TRBJ1-6, with TRBD1 as a possible D gene (5 bases). The CDR3 totals 16 residues. Germline V gene sequence: CDR1 SGHRS, CDR2 YFSETQ. Trimming pared 4 bases from V and 10 bases from J, leaving 21 bases between. DNA for the CDR3: TGCGCCAGCAGCCCGGGGACTAGTTTTGACCCCTCACCCCTCCACTTT. Translation gives CASSPGTSFDPSPLHF.

The table lists this clonotype with many counts. This chain uses TRBV30 with TRBJ2-1; D is unclear. Germline CDR1 GTSNPN, CDR2 SVGIG (reference sequence). Trimming took 1 base from V and 5 from J, leaving 6 bases between them. CDR3 length: 12 amino acids. The chain's CDR3 is CAWSDWDNEQFF. CDR3 coding DNA: TGTGCCTGGAGTGATTGGGACAATGAGCAGTTCTTC.

This clonotype was counted at least ten times. The V gene is TRBV11-2, the J gene TRBJ2-3; 7 bases line up with TRBD2. This CDR3 region has 16 residues. Trimming removed 6 bases from V and 7 bases from J; junction bases left unmatched: 16. Germline CDR1 reads SGHAT; CDR2 reads FQNNGV. This CDR3 reads CASSSLRGGRGYTQYF. The CDR3 DNA is TGTGCCAGCAGTTCGTTGCGGGGCGGGAGAGGATATACGCAGTATTTT.

This clonotype has only a few counts. The chain combines TRBV19 with TRBJ2-3; 10 bases map to TRBD2. The V gene end was trimmed by 7 bases and the J gene end by 5 bases; junction bases not matched to a gene: 6. In germline, CDR1 is LNHDA, CDR2 SQIVND (reference sequence). The CDR3 sequence is 14 residues long. CDR3 DNA: TGTGCCAGTATAAGCGGGAGGGCCGGAGATACGCAGTATTTT. Translation gives CASISGRAGDTQYF. Full variable domain (rest looked up from reference TRBV19 and TRBJ2-3): DGGITQSPKYLFRKEGQNVTLSCEQNLNHDAMYWYRQDPGQGLRLIYYSQIVNDFQKGDIAEGYSVSREKKESFPLTVTSAQKNPTAFYLCASISGRAGDTQYFGPGTRLTVL.

This clonotype has ten or more counts. The rearrangement joins TRBV20-1 to TRBJ2-3; TRBD1 matches at 7 bases. Germline-derived CDR1 and CDR2 are DFQATT and SNEGSKA (reference sequence). This CDR3 comprises 14 residues. V was clipped by 4 bases and J by 2 bases; unmatched bases: 6. CDR3 sequence: CSAIPGQITDTQYF. DNA for the CDR3: TGCAGTGCTATCCCGGGACAGATCACAGATACGCAGTATTTT.